This T cell receptor (beta chain) was sequenced in a study of blood T cells in healthy people across ages. Together with a sample-barcoded 5' primer, a J-beta primer mix was included in a second PCR lasting about 7 to 11 cycles. Each CDR3 protein is one row after TCRdb ran MiXCR on the 5' RACE reads. This table has 550,000 to 700,000 distinct CDR3 sequences, 25% to 30% appearing once. CDR3 length: 15 amino acids. Germline V CDR1 and CDR2: MNHEY, SVGEGT. This clonotype was observed a handful of times. The sequence derives from a woman between 70 and 85 years old in good health. The sample comprised blood. The chain recombines TRBV6-2 or TRBV6-3 with TRBJ2-1; D is tentatively TRBD1 or TRBD2 (6 bases each). The DNA end is a closer match to TRBJ2-5, so the J assignment may be wrong. In nucleotides, the CDR3 is TGTGCCAGCAGGCCCGGGGGCAGGGTAATGGAGACCCAGTACTTC. Residues: CASRPGGRVMETQYF.